This is a list of T cell receptor beta chains from one sample in a study of T-cell memory formation after mild COVID-19. TCRdb processed the 5' RACE reads anew with MiXCR; each CDR3 protein has one entry. The sample consists of about 320,000 distinct CDR3 sequences, roughly an eighth of them appearing once. The sequencing input was PBMCs or a T cell subset sorted from them (not recorded which). Receptors originate from a man aged 18 to 30 who had mild COVID-19 (a few samples of this study predate the infection). Cell type and time point are not known. Both conserved end residues are part of each CDR3. Fields, in order: J gene, V gene, D gene, clone size, CDR3 DNA, CDR3 protein. D genes are given only for firm matches. The size field is filled for only some rows; it gives once, few, many or a size class.

TRBJ1-5,TRBV12-3/TRBV12-4,TRBD1,NA,TGTGCCAGCAGTTTTCGGGCAGGGGGCGGACAGCCCCAGCATTTT,CASSFRAGGGQPQHF
TRBJ1-5,TRBV15,NA,NA,TGTGCCACCAGCAGAGCCCAGGGCGGAGGAAATCAGCCCCAGCATTTT,CATSRAQGGGNQPQHF
TRBJ2-2,TRBV29-1,NA,few,TGCAGCGCCATCACAGGAACCGGGGAGCTGTTTTTT,CSAITGTGELFF
TRBJ2-3,TRBV7-9,TRBD2,NA,TGTGCCAGCAGCTCCACTAGCGACTGGGATATGCAGTATTTT,CASSSTSDWDMQYF
TRBJ2-1,TRBV21-1,NA,NA,TGTGCCAGCAGCAAAAACGGGGGAGTGGTCGATGAGCAGTTCTTC,CASSKNGGVVDEQFF
TRBJ2-3,TRBV7-6,NA,NA,TGTGCCAGCAGCGAACTAGTTACGCAGTATTTT,CASSELVTQYF
TRBJ2-3,TRBV9,TRBD2,NA,TGTGCCAGCAGCGGACTAGCGGGGGGGGGCACAGATACGCAGTATTTT,CASSGLAGGGTDTQYF
TRBJ2-5,TRBV10-3,NA,many,TGTGCCATCAGTGAGTCAACCCGGCAAGAGACCCAGTACTTC,CAISESTRQETQYF
TRBJ2-2,TRBV15,NA,NA,TGTGCCACCAGCAGAGATGCGGCGGGGAACACCGGGGAGCTGTTTTTT,CATSRDAAGNTGELFF
TRBJ2-2,TRBV5-1,TRBD1,many,TGCGCCAGCAGCCCCGGGACAGGGGGCACCGGGGAGCTGTTTTTT,CASSPGTGGTGELFF
TRBJ2-5,TRBV5-1,NA,NA,TGCGCCAGCAGCCAGGGGCGGGGGCTAAGGGAGACCCAGTACTTC,CASSQGRGLRETQYF
TRBJ2-2,TRBV5-6,NA,NA,TGTGCCAGCAGCTTGGAAGGAGTGGCGAACACCGGGGAGCTGTTTTTT,CASSLEGVANTGELFF
TRBJ2-5,TRBV7-2,TRBD2,NA,TGTGCCAGCAGCTCGGGACTAGCGGGGGGGCGGAAGACCCAGTACTTC,CASSSGLAGGRKTQYF
TRBJ2-1,TRBV5-1,TRBD2,NA,TGCGCCAGCATGACCGGACTAGGCGCCTACAATGAGCAGTTCTTC,CASMTGLGAYNEQFF
TRBJ2-5,TRBV7-3,NA,NA,TGTGCCAGCAGCCTCCTCGTGGCGGAGACCCAGTACTTC,CASSLLVAETQYF
TRBJ1-6,TRBV6-5,TRBD1,few,TGTGCCAGCAGTTCCTTAACAGGGGGCGATAATTCACCCCTCCACTTT,CASSSLTGGDNSPLHF
TRBJ2-1,TRBV7-2,NA,many,TGTGCCAGCAGCTTAGCGAGCGGACTTAAGAGGGAGCAGTTCTTC,CASSLASGLKREQFF
TRBJ2-3,TRBV6-6,TRBD2,NA,TGTGCCAGCAGTTATCCCAGCGGCGGGGGGGCAACAGATACGCAGTATTTT,CASSYPSGGGATDTQYF
TRBJ1-3,TRBV15,NA,few,TGTGCCACCAGCAGTGAAATGGGGAGCTCTGGAAACACCATATATTTT,CATSSEMGSSGNTIYF
TRBJ2-1,TRBV23-1,TRBD1,NA,TGCGCCAGCAGTCAATCATACGACAGGGTATTCAACTCGAATGAGCAGTTCTTC,CASSQSYDRVFNSNEQFF
TRBJ2-3,TRBV7-6,TRBD1,few,TGTGCCAGCAGCTTAGTGACAGGGAGCACAGATACGCAGTATTTT,CASSLVTGSTDTQYF
TRBJ2-5,TRBV6-2/TRBV6-3,NA,few,TGTGCCACCCGAGTCCGTACGGGAGAGACCCAGTACTTC,CATRVRTGETQYF
TRBJ1-2,TRBV5-1,NA,NA,TGCGCCAGCAGCTTGGCCCCAGGGGACTATGGCTACACCTTC,CASSLAPGDYGYTF
TRBJ2-1,TRBV20-1,TRBD1,few,TGCAGTGCTAGAGCCGGGACAGGGCTGATTGAGCAGTTCTTC,CSARAGTGLIEQFF
TRBJ2-3,TRBV13,TRBD1,NA,TGTGCCAGCAGCCCGCCAGACAGGGTCACAGATACGCAGTATTTT,CASSPPDRVTDTQYF
TRBJ2-5,TRBV6-5,NA,NA,TGTGCCAGCATCGGCTATCTAGAGACCCAGTACTTC,CASIGYLETQYF
TRBJ2-2,TRBV4-1,NA,NA,TGCGCCAGCAGCCAAGTTCCTGGGACGTTAGACGGGGAGCTGTTTTTT,CASSQVPGTLDGELFF
TRBJ2-7,TRBV7-2,NA,NA,TGTGCCAGCAGCTCGCGGACTACCAGCTCCTACGAGCAGTACTTC,CASSSRTTSSYEQYF
TRBJ1-2,TRBV4-2,NA,few,TGTGCCAGCAGCCAAGATTTTCGCTACACCTTC,CASSQDFRYTF
TRBJ2-2,TRBV4-2,NA,NA,TGTGCCAGCAGCCAAGGTGTCACCGGGGAGCTGTTTTTT,CASSQGVTGELFF
TRBJ1-5,TRBV6-2/TRBV6-3,NA,few,TGTGCCAGCGAGTCGGGAAGTCAGCCCCAGCATTTT,CASESGSQPQHF
TRBJ1-5,TRBV21-1,NA,NA,TGTGCCAGCAGCTACAGGGACAGGCATCGCAATCAGCCCCAGCATTTT,CASSYRDRHRNQPQHF
TRBJ1-1,TRBV12-3/TRBV12-4,NA,many,TGTGCCAGCGGACCGAACACTGAAGCTTTCTTT,CASGPNTEAFF
TRBJ1-5,TRBV6-1,NA,NA,TGTGCCAGCAGGATGTATACAGGGAATCAGCCCCAGCATTTT,CASRMYTGNQPQHF
TRBJ2-5,TRBV20-1,NA,NA,TGCAGTGCTAGTTCCTTGAGTGCGGCGGAGACCCAGTACTTC,CSASSLSAAETQYF
TRBJ2-2,TRBV20-1,NA,few,TGCAGTGCCCAGGCAAACACCGGGGAGCTGTTTTTT,CSAQANTGELFF
TRBJ2-2,TRBV5-6,TRBD1,few,TGTGCCAGTATCAATCCCAGGACAGGGAAGTCCGGGGAGCTGTTTTTT,CASINPRTGKSGELFF
TRBJ2-1,TRBV12-3/TRBV12-4,NA,NA,TGTGCCAGCAGTTTAGTAGCGGAGACCCACTACAATGAGCAGTTCTTC,CASSLVAETHYNEQFF
TRBJ1-1,TRBV2,NA,few,TGTGCCAGCAGCCGGGACGGGGACGGCGAAGCTTTCTTT,CASSRDGDGEAFF
TRBJ2-3,TRBV4-1,NA,many,TGCGCCAGCAGCCAAGGGGGCGATACGCAGTATTTT,CASSQGGDTQYF
TRBJ2-3,TRBV2,TRBD1,few,TGTGCCGGAACAGACAGGGCCAGCACAGATACGCAGTATTTT,CAGTDRASTDTQYF
TRBJ2-3,TRBV28,TRBD1,few,TGTGCCAGCAGTCCGGTCGGACAGGGAGTCACAGATACGCAGTATTTT,CASSPVGQGVTDTQYF
TRBJ2-2,TRBV4-3,TRBD1,NA,TGCGCCAGCAGCCAAGGAACAGGGGCAGGGGGGGAGCTGTTTTTT,CASSQGTGAGGELFF
TRBJ1-2,TRBV15,NA,few,TGTGCCACCAGCAGATCCCTTCTTCCCGAGGGAAATGGCTACACCTTC,CATSRSLLPEGNGYTF
TRBJ2-1,TRBV15,NA,many,TGTGCCACCAGCAGAGACCGGGACACCTACAATGAGCAGTTCTTC,CATSRDRDTYNEQFF
TRBJ1-5,TRBV6-6,NA,NA,TGTGCCAGCAGTTACTTCCCGGGGACGCAGCCCCAGCATTTT,CASSYFPGTQPQHF
TRBJ1-1,TRBV7-8,NA,few,TGTGCCAGCAGCACAGGACACCGACGTGAAGCTTTCTTT,CASSTGHRREAFF
TRBJ2-5,TRBV6-5,NA,NA,TGTGCCAGCCAACCCCTCGCTGCCGGGTACCAGGAGACCCAGTACTTC,CASQPLAAGYQETQYF
TRBJ1-1,TRBV25-1,TRBD1,few,TGTGCCAGCAGTGCACGACAGGGGGCCTCTGAAGCTTTCTTT,CASSARQGASEAFF
TRBJ1-1,TRBV6-5,NA,NA,TGTGCCAGCACCGACTTGAACACTGAAGCTTTCTTT,CASTDLNTEAFF
TRBJ2-1,TRBV20-1,TRBD2,NA,TGCAGTGCTAGAAGACTAGCGGGGGAATACAATGAGCAGTTCTTC,CSARRLAGEYNEQFF
TRBJ1-2,TRBV10-3,TRBD1,few,TGTGCCACCGCCGGGACAGGGAAGGCTAACTATGGCTACACCTTC,CATAGTGKANYGYTF
TRBJ2-5,TRBV28,TRBD1,few,TGTGCCAGCAGTTTTAGGGGGCGGGAGACCCAGTACTTC,CASSFRGRETQYF
TRBJ2-3,TRBV4-2,NA,NA,TGTGCCAGCAGCCCCGGCGGCCCTAGCACAGATACGCAGTATTTT,CASSPGGPSTDTQYF
TRBJ1-4,TRBV7-8,NA,few,TGTGCCAGCAGCTTCCCAAACGGGGGAAAACTGTTTTTT,CASSFPNGGKLFF
TRBJ1-2,TRBV7-2,NA,NA,TGTGCCAGCAGCTCATACCTTAAAGGACGGACTAACTATGGCTACACCTTC,CASSSYLKGRTNYGYTF